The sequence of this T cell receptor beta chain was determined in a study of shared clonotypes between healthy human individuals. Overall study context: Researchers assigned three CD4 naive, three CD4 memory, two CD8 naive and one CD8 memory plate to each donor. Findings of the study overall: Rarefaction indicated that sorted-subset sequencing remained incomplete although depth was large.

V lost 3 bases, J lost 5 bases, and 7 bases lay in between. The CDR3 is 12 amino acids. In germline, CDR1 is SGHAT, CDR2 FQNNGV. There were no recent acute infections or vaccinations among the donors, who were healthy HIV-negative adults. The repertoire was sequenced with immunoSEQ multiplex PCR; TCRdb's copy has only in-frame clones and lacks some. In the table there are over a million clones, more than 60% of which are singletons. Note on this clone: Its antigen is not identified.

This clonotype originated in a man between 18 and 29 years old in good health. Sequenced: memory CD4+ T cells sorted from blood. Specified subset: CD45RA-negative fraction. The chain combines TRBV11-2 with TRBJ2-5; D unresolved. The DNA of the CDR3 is TGTGCCAGCAGCTTTCATACGGAGACCCAGTACTTC. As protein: CASSFHTETQYF.